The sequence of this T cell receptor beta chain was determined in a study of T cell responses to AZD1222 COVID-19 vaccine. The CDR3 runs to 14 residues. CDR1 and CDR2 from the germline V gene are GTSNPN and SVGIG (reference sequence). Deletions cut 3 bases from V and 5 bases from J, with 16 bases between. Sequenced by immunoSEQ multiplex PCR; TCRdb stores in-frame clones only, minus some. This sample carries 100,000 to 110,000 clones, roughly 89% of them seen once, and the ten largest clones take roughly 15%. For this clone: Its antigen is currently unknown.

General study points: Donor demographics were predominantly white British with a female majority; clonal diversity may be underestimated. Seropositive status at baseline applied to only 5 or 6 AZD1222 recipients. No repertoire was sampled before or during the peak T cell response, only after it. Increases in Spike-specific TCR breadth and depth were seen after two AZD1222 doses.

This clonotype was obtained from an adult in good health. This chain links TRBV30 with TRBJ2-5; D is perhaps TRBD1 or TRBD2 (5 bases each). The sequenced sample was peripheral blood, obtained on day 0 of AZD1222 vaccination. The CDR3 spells CAWSTGTRAETQYF. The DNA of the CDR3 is TGTGCCTGGAGCACCGGGACCAGAGCCGAGACCCAGTACTTC. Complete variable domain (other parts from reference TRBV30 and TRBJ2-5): SQTIHQWPATLVQPVGSPLSLECTVEGTSNPNLYWYRQAAGRGLQLLFYSVGIGQISSEVPQNLSASRPQDRQFILSSKKLLLSDSGFYLCAWSTGTRAETQYFGPGTRLLVL.